This T cell receptor beta chain was found in a study of synovial regulatory T cells in juvenile arthritis. About this clone: The target antigen is unknown.

Study-wide results and caveats: iaTreg TCR repertoires were largely private across patients and partially overlapped synovial Teff and blood CPL.

Sequencing was performed with immunoSEQ multiplex PCR; in TCRdb, only in-frame clones are kept and a portion is missing. The table gives about 10,000 clones; the top ten clones make up under 0.45% of it. The CDR3 is 13 residues long. Nucleotide data are not available. Germline assignment: CDR1 MGHRA and CDR2 YSYEKL. Sequenced: Treg cells from blood. Subset reported: remaining (HLA-DR-negative) circulating blood Treg cells. This chain links TRBV4-1 with TRBJ2-7; the D gene TCRdb calls, TRBD1, cannot be checked with no DNA. This receptor was obtained from a donor aged 2-35 years with juvenile idiopathic arthritis. The CDR3 reads CASSWYRDSEQYF.